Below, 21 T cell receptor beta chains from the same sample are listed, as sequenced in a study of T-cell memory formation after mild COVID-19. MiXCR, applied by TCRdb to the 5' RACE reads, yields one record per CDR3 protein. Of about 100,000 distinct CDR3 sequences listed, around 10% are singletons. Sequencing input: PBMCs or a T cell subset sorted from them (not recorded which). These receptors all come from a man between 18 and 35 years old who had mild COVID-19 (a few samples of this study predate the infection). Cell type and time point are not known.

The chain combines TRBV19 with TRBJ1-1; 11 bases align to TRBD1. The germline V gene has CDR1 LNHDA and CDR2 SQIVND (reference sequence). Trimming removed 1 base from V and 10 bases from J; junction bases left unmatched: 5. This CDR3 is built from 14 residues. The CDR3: CASSIADRGRGAFF. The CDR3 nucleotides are TGTGCCAGTAGTATAGCGGACAGGGGGCGCGGAGCTTTCTTT.

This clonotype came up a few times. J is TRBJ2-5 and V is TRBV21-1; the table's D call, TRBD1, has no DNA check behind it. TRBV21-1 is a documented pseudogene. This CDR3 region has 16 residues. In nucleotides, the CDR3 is TGTGCCAGCAGCAAAAGAATCAGGGGCGTGGTGGAGACCCAGTACTTC. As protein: CASSKRIRGVVETQYF.

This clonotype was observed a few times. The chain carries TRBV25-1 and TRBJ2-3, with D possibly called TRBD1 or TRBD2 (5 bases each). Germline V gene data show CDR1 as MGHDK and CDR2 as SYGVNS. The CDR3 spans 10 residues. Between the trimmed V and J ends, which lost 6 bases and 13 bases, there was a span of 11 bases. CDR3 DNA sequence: TGTGCCAGCAGGGGGACGCGTGAGTATTTT. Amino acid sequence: CASRGTREYF.

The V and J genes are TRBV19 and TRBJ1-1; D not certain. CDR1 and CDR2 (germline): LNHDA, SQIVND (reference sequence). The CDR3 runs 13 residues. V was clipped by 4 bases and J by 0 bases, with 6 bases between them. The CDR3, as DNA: TGTGCCAGTAGTACGAGTATGAACACTGAAGCTTTCTTT. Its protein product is CASSTSMNTEAFF.

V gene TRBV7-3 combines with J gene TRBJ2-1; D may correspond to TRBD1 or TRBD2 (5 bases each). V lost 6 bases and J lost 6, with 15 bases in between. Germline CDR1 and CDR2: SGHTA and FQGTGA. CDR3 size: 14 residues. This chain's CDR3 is CASSEGPVGNEQFF. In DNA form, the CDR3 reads TGTGCCAGCAGTGAGGGGCCGGTAGGCAATGAGCAGTTCTTC.

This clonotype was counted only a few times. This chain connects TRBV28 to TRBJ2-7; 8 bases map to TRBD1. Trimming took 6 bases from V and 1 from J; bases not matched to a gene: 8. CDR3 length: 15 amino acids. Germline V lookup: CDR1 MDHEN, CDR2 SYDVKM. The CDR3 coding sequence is TGTGCCAGCAGCCCTGACAGGGGTGATTCCTACGAGCAGTACGTC. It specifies CASSPDRGDSYEQYV.

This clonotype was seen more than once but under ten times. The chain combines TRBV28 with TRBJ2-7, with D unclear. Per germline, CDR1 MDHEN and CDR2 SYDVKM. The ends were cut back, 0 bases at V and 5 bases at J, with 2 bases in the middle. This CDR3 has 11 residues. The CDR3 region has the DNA TGTGCCAGCAGTTTATGGGACGAGCAGTACTTC. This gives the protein CASSLWDEQYF.

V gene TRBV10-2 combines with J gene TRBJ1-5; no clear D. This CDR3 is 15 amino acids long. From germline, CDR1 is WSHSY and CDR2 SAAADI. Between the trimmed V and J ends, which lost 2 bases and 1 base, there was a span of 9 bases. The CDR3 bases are TGCGCCAGCAGTGAGGAGGTAATGAGCAATCAGCCCCAGCATTTT. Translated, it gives CASSEEVMSNQPQHF.

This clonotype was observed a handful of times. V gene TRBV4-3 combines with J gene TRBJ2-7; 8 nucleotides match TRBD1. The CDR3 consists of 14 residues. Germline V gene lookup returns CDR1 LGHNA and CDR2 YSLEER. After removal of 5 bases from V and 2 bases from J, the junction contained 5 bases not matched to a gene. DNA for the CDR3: TGCGCCAGCAGCTTCCGGGACAGGACCTACGAGCAGTACTTC. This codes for CASSFRDRTYEQYF.

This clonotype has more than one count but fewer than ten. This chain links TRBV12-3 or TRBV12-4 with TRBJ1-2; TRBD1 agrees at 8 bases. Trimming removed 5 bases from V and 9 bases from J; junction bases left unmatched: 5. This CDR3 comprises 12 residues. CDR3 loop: CASSTGQGSYTF. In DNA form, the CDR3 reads TGTGCCAGCAGTACTGGACAGGGAAGCTACACCTTC.

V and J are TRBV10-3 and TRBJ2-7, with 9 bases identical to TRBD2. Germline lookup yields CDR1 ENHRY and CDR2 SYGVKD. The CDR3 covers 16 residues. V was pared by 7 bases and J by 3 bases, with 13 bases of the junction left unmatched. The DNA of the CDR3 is TGTGCCATCAACCGGACTAGCGCTCTTATGTTCTACGAGCAGTACGTC. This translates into CAINRTSALMFYEQYV.

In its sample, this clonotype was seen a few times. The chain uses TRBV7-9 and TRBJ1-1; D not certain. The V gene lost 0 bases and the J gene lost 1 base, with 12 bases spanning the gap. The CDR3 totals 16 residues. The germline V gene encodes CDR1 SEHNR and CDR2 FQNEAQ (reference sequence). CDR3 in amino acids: CASSLALPRRNTEAFF. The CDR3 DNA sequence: TGTGCCAGCAGCTTAGCCCTCCCAAGACGGAACACTGAAGCTTTCTTT.

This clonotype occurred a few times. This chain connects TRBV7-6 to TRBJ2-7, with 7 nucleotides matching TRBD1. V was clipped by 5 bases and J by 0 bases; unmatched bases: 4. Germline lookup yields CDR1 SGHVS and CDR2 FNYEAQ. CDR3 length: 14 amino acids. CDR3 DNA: TGTGCCAGCAGCCCGGGACAGAGCTCCTACGAGCAGTACGTC. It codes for CASSPGQSSYEQYV.

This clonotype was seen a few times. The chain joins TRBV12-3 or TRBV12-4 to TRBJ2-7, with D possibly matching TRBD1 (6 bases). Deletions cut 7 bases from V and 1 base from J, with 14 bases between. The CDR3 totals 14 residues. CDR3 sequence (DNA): TGTGCCAGCACCGAGGACAGCACATCCTACGAGCAGTACTTC. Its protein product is CASTEDSTSYEQYF.

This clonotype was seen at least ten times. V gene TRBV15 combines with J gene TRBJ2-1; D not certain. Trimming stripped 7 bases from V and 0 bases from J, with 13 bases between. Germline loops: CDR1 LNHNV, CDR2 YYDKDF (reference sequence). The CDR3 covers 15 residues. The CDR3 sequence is CATIEGFSSYNEQFF. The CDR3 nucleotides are TGTGCCACCATAGAAGGTTTTAGCTCCTACAATGAGCAGTTCTTC.

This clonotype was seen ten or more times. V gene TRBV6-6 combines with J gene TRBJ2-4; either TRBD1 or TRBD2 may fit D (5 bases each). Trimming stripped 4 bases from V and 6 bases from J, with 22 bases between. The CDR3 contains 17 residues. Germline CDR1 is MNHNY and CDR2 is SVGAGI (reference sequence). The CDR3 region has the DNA TGTGCCAGCAGTTCCCACCCGGGGCCGGCCACCGGAAACATTCAGTACTTC. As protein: CASSSHPGPATGNIQYF.

CDR3 loop: CASSASSARWIEQYF. CDR3 DNA sequence: TGCGCCAGCAGCGCCTCTAGCGCCCGTTGGATCGAGCAGTACTTC. The V call is TRBV5-1, the J call TRBJ2-7, with TRBD2 as a possible D gene (6 bases). Trimming shortened V by 4 bases and J by 6 bases, and 20 bases separated the two germline ends. The CDR3 has 15 residues. Germline values: CDR1 SGHRS, CDR2 YFSETQ.

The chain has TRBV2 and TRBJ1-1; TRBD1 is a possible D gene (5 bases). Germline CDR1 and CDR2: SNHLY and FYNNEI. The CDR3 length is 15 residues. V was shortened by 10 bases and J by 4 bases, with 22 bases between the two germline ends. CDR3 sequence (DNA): TGTGCCAACCCGAGAGGGACGGATTCTTTCACTGAAGCTTTCTTT. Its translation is CANPRGTDSFTEAFF.

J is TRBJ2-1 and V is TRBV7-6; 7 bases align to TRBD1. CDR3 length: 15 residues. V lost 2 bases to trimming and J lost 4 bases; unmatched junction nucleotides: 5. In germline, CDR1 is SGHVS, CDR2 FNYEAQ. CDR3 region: CASSLWDREYNEQFF. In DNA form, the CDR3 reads TGTGCCAGCAGCTTATGGGACAGAGAGTACAATGAGCAGTTCTTC.

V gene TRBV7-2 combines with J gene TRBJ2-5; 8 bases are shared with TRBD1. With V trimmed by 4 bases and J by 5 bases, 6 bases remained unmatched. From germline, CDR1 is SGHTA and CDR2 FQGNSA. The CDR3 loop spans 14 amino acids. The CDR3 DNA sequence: TGTGCCAGCAGCTCCCTGGACAGGGCCGAGACCCAGTACTTC. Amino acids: CASSSLDRAETQYF.

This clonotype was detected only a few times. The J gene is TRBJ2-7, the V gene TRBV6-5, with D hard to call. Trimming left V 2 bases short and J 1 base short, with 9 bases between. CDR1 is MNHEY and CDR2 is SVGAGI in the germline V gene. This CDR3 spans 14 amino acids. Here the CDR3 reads CASSYGPASYEQYF. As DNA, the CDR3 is TGTGCCAGCAGTTACGGCCCCGCTTCCTACGAGCAGTACTTC.